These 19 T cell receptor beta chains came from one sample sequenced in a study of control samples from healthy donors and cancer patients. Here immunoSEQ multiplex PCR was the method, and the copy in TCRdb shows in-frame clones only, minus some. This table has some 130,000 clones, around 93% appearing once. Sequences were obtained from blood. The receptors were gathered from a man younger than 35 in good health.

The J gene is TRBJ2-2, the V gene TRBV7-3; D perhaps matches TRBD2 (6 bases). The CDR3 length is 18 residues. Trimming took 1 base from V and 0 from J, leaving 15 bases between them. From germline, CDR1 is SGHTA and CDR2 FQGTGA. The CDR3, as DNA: TGTGCCAGCAGCTTAATGGTTATCGGGACTGCGAACACCGGGGAGCTGTTTTTT. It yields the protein CASSLMVIGTANTGELFF.

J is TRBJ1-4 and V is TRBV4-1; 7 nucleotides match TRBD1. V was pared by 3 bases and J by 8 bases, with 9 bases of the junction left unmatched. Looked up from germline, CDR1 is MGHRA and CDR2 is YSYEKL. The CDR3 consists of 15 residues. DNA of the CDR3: TGCGCCAGCAGCCATGTACAGGGGTACGACGAAAAACTGTTTTTT. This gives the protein CASSHVQGYDEKLFF.

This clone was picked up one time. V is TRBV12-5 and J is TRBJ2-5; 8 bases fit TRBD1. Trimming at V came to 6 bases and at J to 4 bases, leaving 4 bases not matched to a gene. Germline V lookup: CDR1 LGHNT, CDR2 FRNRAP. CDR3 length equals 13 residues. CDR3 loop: CASGLQGAETQYF. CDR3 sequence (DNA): TGTGCTAGTGGGCTGCAGGGGGCAGAGACCCAGTACTTC.

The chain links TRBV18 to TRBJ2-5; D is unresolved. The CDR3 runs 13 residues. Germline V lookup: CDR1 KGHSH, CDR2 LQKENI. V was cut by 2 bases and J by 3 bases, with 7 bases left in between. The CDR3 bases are TGTGCCAGCTCACCAGTAATGGAAGAGACCCAGTACTTC. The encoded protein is CASSPVMEETQYF.

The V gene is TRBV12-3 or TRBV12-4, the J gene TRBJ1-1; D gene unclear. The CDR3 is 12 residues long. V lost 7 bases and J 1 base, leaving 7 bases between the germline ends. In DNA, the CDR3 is TGTGCCAGCAAGAGGTCGAACACTGAAGCTTTCTTT. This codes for CASKRSNTEAFF.

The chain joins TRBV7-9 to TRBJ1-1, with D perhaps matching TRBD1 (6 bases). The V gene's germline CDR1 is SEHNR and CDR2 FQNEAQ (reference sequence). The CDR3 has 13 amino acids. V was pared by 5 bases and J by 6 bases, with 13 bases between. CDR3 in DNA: TGTGCCAGCAGCAAAGGACAGAGCCCTGAAGCTTTCTTT. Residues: CASSKGQSPEAFF.

CDR3: CASSPPRRAPETQYF. CDR3 bases: TGTGCCAGCAGCCCCCCGCGCAGGGCCCCGGAGACCCAGTACTTC. The chain employs TRBV7-9 and TRBJ2-5; tentative D call: TRBD1 (5 bases). V lost 5 bases, J lost 5 bases, and 18 bases lay in between. The CDR3 extends over 15 amino acids. Looked up from germline, CDR1 is SEHNR and CDR2 is FQNEAQ (reference sequence).

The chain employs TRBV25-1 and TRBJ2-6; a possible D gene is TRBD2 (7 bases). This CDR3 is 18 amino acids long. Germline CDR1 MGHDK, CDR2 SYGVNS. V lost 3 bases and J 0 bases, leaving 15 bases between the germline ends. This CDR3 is CASSDWGGAGSGANVLTF. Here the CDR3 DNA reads TGTGCCAGCAGTGACTGGGGGGGCGCCGGCTCTGGGGCCAACGTCCTGACTTTC.

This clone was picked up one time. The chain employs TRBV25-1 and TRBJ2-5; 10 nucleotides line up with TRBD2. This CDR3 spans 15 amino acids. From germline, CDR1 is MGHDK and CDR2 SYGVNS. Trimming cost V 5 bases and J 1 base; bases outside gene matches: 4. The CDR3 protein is CASSTSGAFQETQYF. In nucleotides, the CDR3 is TGTGCCAGCAGTACTAGCGGGGCCTTCCAAGAGACCCAGTACTTC.

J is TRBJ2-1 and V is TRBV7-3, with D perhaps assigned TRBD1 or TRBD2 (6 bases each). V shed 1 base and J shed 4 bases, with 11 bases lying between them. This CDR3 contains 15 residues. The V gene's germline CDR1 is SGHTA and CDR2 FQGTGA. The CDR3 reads CASSLMGGQYNEQFF. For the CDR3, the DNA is TGTGCCAGCAGCTTAATGGGGGGCCAATACAATGAGCAGTTCTTC.

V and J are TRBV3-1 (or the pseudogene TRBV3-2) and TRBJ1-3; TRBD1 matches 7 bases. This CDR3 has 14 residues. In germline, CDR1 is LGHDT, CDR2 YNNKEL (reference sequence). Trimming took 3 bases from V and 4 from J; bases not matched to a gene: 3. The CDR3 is CASSHRQGGNTIYF. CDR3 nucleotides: TGTGCCAGCAGCCACAGACAGGGCGGAAACACCATATATTTT.

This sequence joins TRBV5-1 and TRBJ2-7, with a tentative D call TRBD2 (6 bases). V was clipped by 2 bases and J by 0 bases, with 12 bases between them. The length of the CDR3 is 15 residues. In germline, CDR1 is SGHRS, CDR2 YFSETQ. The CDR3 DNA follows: TGCGCCAGCAGCTTTCTCGGGAGCGACTCCTACGAGCAGTACTTC. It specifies CASSFLGSDSYEQYF.

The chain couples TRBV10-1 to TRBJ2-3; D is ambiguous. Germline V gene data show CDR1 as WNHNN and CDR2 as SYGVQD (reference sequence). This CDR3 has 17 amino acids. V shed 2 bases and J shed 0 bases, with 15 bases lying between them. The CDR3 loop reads CASSERTVSSSTDTQYF. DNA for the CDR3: TGCGCCAGCAGTGAGAGGACGGTGTCTTCTAGCACAGATACGCAGTATTTT.

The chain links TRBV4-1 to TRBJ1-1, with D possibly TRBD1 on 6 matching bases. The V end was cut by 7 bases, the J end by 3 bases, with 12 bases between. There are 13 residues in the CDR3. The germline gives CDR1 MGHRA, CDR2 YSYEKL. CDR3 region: CASTRGPYTEAFF. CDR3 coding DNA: TGCGCCAGCACCAGGGGACCCTACACTGAAGCTTTCTTT.

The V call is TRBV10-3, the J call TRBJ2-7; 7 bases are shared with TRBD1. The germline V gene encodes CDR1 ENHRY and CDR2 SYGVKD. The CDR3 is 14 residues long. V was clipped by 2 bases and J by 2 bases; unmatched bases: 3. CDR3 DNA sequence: TGTGCCATCAGTGAGCAGCAGGGGGCCTACGAGCAGTACTTC. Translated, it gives CAISEQQGAYEQYF.

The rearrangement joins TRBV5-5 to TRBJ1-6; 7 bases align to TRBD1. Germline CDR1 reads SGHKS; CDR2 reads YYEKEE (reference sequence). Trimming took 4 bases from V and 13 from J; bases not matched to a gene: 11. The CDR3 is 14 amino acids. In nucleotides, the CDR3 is TGTGCCAGCAGCCTGACATACGGCAGGGGGCCCCTCCACTTT. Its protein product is CASSLTYGRGPLHF.

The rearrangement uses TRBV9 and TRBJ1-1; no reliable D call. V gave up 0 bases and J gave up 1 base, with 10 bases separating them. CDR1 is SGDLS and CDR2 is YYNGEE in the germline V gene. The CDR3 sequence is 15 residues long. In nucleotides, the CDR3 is TGTGCCAGCAGCGTAGCAGGCACGGCGAACACTGAAGCTTTCTTT. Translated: CASSVAGTANTEAFF. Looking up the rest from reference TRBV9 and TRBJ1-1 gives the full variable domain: DSGVTQTPKHLITATGQRVTLRCSPRSGDLSVYWYQQSLDQGLQFLIQYYNGEERAKGNILERFSAQQFPDLHSELNLSSLELGDSALYFCASSVAGTANTEAFFGQGTRLTVV.

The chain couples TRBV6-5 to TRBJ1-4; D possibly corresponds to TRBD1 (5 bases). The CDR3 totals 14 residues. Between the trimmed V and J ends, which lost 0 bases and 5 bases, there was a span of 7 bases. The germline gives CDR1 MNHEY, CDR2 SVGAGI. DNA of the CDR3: TGTGCCAGCAGTTACTCTTCAGGGAATGAAAAACTGTTTTTT. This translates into CASSYSSGNEKLFF.

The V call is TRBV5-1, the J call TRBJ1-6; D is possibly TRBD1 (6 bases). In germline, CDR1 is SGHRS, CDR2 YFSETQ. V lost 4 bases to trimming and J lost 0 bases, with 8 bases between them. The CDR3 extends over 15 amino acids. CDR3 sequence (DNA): TGCGCCAGCAGCCCGGACAGCTCCTATAATTCACCCCTCCACTTT. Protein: CASSPDSSYNSPLHF.